This TCR beta chain was documented in a study of control samples from healthy donors and cancer patients. Germline V gene lookup returns CDR1 SGDLS and CDR2 YYNGEE. The CDR3 runs to 15 residues. V lost 6 bases and J 4 bases, leaving 17 bases between the germline ends. Sequencing used immunoSEQ multiplex PCR; TCRdb keeps in-frame clones, though not all of them. The top ten hold roughly 1.3% of the sample, which has 150,000 to 200,000 clones, roughly 94% seen once. V usage is TRBV9 and J usage is TRBJ2-1; D not certain. This sequence originates from a woman between 18 and 30 years old in good health. What was sequenced was blood. This chain's CDR3 is CASTTDGLKYNEQFF. For the CDR3, the DNA is TGTGCCAGCACCACCGACGGATTAAAATACAATGAGCAGTTCTTC.